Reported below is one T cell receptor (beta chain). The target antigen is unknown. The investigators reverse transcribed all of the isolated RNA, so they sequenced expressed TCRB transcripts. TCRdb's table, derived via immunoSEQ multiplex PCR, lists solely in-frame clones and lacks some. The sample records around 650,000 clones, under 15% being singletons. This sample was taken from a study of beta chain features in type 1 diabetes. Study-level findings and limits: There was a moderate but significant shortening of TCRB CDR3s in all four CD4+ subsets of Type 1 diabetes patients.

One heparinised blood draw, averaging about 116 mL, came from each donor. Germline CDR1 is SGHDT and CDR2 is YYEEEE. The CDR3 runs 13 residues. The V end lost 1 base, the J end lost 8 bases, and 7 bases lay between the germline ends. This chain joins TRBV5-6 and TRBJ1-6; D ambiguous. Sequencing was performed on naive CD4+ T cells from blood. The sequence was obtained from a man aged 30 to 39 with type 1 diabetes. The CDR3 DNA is TGTGCCAGCAGCTTGTTTACAGATTCACCCCTCCACTTT. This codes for CASSLFTDSPLHF.